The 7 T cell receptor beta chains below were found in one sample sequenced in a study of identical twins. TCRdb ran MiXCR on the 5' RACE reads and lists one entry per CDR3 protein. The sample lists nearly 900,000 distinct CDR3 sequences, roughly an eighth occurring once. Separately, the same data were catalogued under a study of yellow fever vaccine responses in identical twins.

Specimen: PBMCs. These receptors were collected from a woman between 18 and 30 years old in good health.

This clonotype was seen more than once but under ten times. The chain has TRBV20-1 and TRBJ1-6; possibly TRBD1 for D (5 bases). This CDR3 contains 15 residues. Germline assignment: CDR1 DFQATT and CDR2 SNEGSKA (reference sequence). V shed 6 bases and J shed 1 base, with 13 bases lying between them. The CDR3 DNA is TGCAGTGCCGCGGGGGAACTGTCCTATAATTCACCCCTCCACTTT. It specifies CSAAGELSYNSPLHF.

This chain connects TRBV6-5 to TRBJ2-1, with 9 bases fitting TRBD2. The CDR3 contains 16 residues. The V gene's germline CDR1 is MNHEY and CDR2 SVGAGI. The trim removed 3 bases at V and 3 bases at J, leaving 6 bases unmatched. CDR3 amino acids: CASSYGLAGNYNEQFF. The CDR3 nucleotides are TGTGCCAGCAGTTATGGTCTAGCGGGGAACTACAATGAGCAGTTCTTC.

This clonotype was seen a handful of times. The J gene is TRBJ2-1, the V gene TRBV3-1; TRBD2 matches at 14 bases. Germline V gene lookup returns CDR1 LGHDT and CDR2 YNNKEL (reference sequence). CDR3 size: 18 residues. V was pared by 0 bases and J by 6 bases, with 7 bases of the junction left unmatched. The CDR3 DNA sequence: TGTGCCAGCAGCCAAGAGACTAGCGGGAGGGCCTGGAGCAATGAGCAGTTCTTC. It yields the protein CASSQETSGRAWSNEQFF.

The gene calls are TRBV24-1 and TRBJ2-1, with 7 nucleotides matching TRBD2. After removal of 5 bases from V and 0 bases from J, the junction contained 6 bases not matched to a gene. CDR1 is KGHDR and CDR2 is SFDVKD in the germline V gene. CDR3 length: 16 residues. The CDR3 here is CATSGSSGSSYNEQFF. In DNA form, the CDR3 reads TGTGCCACCAGTGGATCTAGCGGTAGCTCCTACAATGAGCAGTTCTTC.

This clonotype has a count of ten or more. The CDR3 loop is CASSMGSHRGPNQPQHF. The DNA of the CDR3 is TGTGCCAGTAGTATGGGTTCCCACAGGGGTCCCAATCAGCCCCAGCATTTT. The V gene is TRBV19, the J gene TRBJ1-5, with 7 nucleotides matching TRBD1. Unmatched junction bases numbered 11, after V lost 3 bases and J lost 3 bases. The CDR3 loop spans 17 amino acids. From germline, CDR1 is LNHDA and CDR2 SQIVND (reference sequence). The full variable domain, completed using reference TRBV19 and TRBJ1-5, is DGGITQSPKYLFRKEGQNVTLSCEQNLNHDAMYWYRQDPGQGLRLIYYSQIVNDFQKGDIAEGYSVSREKKESFPLTVTSAQKNPTAFYLCASSMGSHRGPNQPQHFGDGTRLSIL.

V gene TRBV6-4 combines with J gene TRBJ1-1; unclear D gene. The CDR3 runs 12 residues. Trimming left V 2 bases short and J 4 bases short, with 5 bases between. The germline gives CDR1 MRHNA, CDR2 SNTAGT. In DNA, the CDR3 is TGTGCCAGCAGTGACGGATTCACTGAAGCTTTCTTT. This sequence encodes CASSDGFTEAFF.

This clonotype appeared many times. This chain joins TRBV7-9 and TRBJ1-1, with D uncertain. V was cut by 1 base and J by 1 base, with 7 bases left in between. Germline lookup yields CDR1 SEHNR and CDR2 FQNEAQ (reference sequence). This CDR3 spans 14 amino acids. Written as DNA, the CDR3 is TGTGCCAGCAGCTTAGTCGGTTGGAACACTGAAGCTTTCTTT. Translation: CASSLVGWNTEAFF.